This TCR beta chain comes out of a study of blood T cell repertoires in COVID-19. Sequencing used immunoSEQ multiplex PCR; TCRdb keeps in-frame clones, though not all of them. The table has some 300,000 clones, around 88% seen once; the top ten hold 5.5% to 8%. V was trimmed by 5 bases and J by 6 bases, leaving 20 bases between them. Germline loops: CDR1 SGHVS, CDR2 FQNEAQ. The CDR3 has 15 amino acids. The sample holds one count of this clone. The sequencing sample was made of peripheral blood. The chain links TRBV7-8 to TRBJ2-7, with a possible D match to TRBD2 (5 bases). The clonotype originates from a woman aged 25 to 45 who had recovered from COVID-19. CDR3 sequence (DNA): TGTGCCAGCAGCCCCGAGGGCCTAGCCCTCTCCGAGCAGTACTTC. It codes for CASSPEGLALSEQYF.